This entry features one T cell receptor beta chain sequence. This clonotype appeared a few times. No antigen is known for it. The sample holds no much larger clone one base away, and base qualities are not on file. The data originate from a study of T cell repertoires in cytomegalovirus infection (dated by TCRdb to about 2019). At the level of the whole study: Donor HLA type was relevant to the analysis, because carriage of CMV infection together with the matching HLA type was indicated by public TCR beta signatures.

The CDR1 and CDR2 encoded by the germline V gene are SGHNT and YENEEA. The junction carries 11 bases between V and J, which are trimmed by 2 bases and 4 bases respectively. The CDR3 has 15 amino acids, counting the end cysteine and phenylalanine. Of the read, only the CDR3 DNA is kept; its 45 bases are in frame from base 1. Here is what the overall study found, with its caveats: In both this cohort and an independent cohort of several hundred donors, the cumulative frequency of public TCR beta family members distinguished carriers of CMV infection plus the relevant HLA type. The ex vivo response was dominated by HLA-C-restricted CMV-specific TCR beta clonotypes, which also provided the single most frequent clonotype in two of eight donors.

Instrument on record: Illumina HiSeq 1500. Through fastp at Q25 and MiXCR, TCRdb rebuilt clones from the public reads, retaining in-frame beta chains. Each record represents a unique CDR3 protein, reported with the most common genes and DNA among its rows. The sample includes 200,000 to 300,000 distinct CDR3 sequences, with 9% to 15% observed a single time. Together, the top ten hold 1.5% to 2% of the sample. Sequencing used PBMCs. The clonotype originates from a human donor in good health (CMV status not recorded). Some clones in this sample may be carry-over from other donors' samples. Rearrangement joined TRBV11-3 to TRBJ1-4, with no confidently assigned D gene. The CDR3 in this case is CASSLTRRGNEKLFF. The bases read TGTGCCAGCAGCTTAACTAGACGGGGTAATGAAAAACTGTTTTTT.